Following are 17 T cell receptor beta chains from one sample sequenced in a study of blood T cell repertoires in COVID-19. Some clones are missing from TCRdb's copy, which holds only in-frame ones; the method was immunoSEQ multiplex PCR. The data show over 95,000 clones, roughly 84% seen once. Sequencing was carried out using peripheral blood. These receptors all stem from a woman aged 55-69 years with acute or convalescent COVID-19.

The table lists this clone with a count of one. CDR3 sequence: CASSSSTGGSTEAFF. In nucleotides, the CDR3 is TGTGCCAGCTCTTCATCGACAGGAGGATCCACTGAAGCTTTCTTT. The chain joins TRBV6-6 to TRBJ1-1; a weak D match, TRBD1 (6 bases). The CDR3 extends over 15 amino acids. Trimming shortened V by 8 bases and J by 4 bases, and 20 bases separated the two germline ends. Germline lookup yields CDR1 MNHNY and CDR2 SVGAGI (reference sequence).

The CDR3 sequence: CASSPRDRDGYTF. DNA for the CDR3: TGTGCCAGCTCACCACGGGACAGGGACGGCTACACCTTC. The chain joins TRBV18 to TRBJ1-2; the match to TRBD1 covers 9 bases. Germline values: CDR1 KGHSH, CDR2 LQKENI. V dropped 1 base and J dropped 8; count of bases not matched to a gene: 2. The CDR3 covers 13 residues.

The chain employs TRBV29-1 and TRBJ1-5; possible D gene TRBD1, 6 bases. Trimming removed 1 base at V and 5 bases at J, with 12 bases between. The length of the CDR3 is 14 residues. Germline values: CDR1 SQVTM, CDR2 ANQGSEA. The CDR3 coding sequence is TGCAGCGTTGAAGTAGGGGGGGTCGATCAGCCCCAGCATTTT. Encoded protein: CSVEVGGVDQPQHF.

The chain has TRBV10-3 and TRBJ1-1; TRBD1 matches at 8 bases. The germline CDR1 and CDR2 sequences are ENHRY and SYGVKD. The ends lost 10 bases at V and 0 bases at J; junction bases unmatched: 10. This CDR3 spans 15 amino acids. This CDR3 reads CATRQGKHLNTEAFF. The CDR3 bases are TGTGCCACTAGACAGGGGAAGCACTTGAACACTGAAGCTTTCTTT.

The V gene is TRBV7-9, the J gene TRBJ1-2; 7 bases are shared with TRBD1. V gave up 1 base and J gave up 8 bases; unmatched junction bases: 7. Germline V gene data show CDR1 as SEHNR and CDR2 as FQNEAQ (reference sequence). The length of the CDR3 is 14 residues. CDR3 loop: CASSLGQGGYGYTF. The CDR3 region has the DNA TGTGCCAGCAGCTTAGGACAGGGAGGATACGGCTACACCTTC. Combining the CDR3 with reference TRBV7-9 and TRBJ1-2 gives the whole variable domain DTGVSQNPRHKITKRGQNVTFRCDPISEHNRLYWYRQTLGQGPEFLTYFQNEAQLEKSRLLSDRFSAERPKGSFSTLEIQRTEQGDSAMYLCASSLGQGGYGYTFGSGTRLTVV.

The chain links TRBV19 to TRBJ1-2; 8 bases line up with TRBD1. Germline CDR1 LNHDA, CDR2 SQIVND (reference sequence). The ends lost 6 bases at V and 7 bases at J; junction bases unmatched: 13. The CDR3 consists of 15 residues. CDR3 residues: CASRMTGADGFGYTF. CDR3 DNA sequence: TGTGCCAGTAGAATGACAGGGGCGGATGGTTTTGGCTACACCTTC. The variable domain in full, with the rest retrieved from reference TRBV19 and TRBJ1-2, is DGGITQSPKYLFRKEGQNVTLSCEQNLNHDAMYWYRQDPGQGLRLIYYSQIVNDFQKGDIAEGYSVSREKKESFPLTVTSAQKNPTAFYLCASRMTGADGFGYTFGSGTRLTVV.

The rearrangement links TRBV19 to TRBJ2-2; TRBD2 is a possible D gene (6 bases). The length of the CDR3 is 16 residues. Germline lookup yields CDR1 LNHDA and CDR2 SQIVND (reference sequence). The germline V and J ends were trimmed by 6 bases and 5 bases, with 19 bases remaining between them. In DNA form, the CDR3 reads TGTGCCAGTAGGAATACGTCGACTAGAACAACCGGGGAGCTGTTTTTT. Translation: CASRNTSTRTTGELFF.

The V and J genes are TRBV6-5 and TRBJ1-4; D uncertain. The V end was cut by 1 base, the J end by 4 bases, with 10 bases between. The germline CDR1 and CDR2 sequences are MNHEY and SVGAGI. The CDR3 is 15 amino acids. CDR3 sequence: CASSYFGGNNEKLFF. The CDR3, as DNA: TGTGCCAGCAGTTACTTTGGAGGGAATAATGAAAAACTGTTTTTT.

The chain employs TRBV7-2 and TRBJ2-7, with 9 positions matching TRBD1. The V gene end was trimmed by 1 base and the J gene end by 3 bases; junction bases not matched to a gene: 10. Germline V gene sequence: CDR1 SGHTA, CDR2 FQGNSA. The CDR3 is 17 amino acids. The chain's CDR3 is CASSLVRSGQGGYEQYF. The CDR3, as DNA: TGTGCCAGCAGCTTAGTTAGGTCGGGACAGGGTGGCTACGAGCAGTACTTC.

This clone was seen a handful of times. This chain joins TRBV5-1 and TRBJ2-3, with TRBD2 as a possible D gene (5 bases). With 3 bases removed from V and 4 bases from J, the gap between germline ends came to 15 bases. The CDR3 is made up of 15 amino acids. CDR1 is SGHRS, CDR2 YFSETQ, per germline. CDR3 DNA sequence: TGCGCCAGCAGCTCTAAACTAGAGGAGGCAGATACGCAGTATTTT. The encoded protein is CASSSKLEEADTQYF.

This sequence joins TRBV2 and TRBJ1-2; D is undetermined. The CDR3 is 12 amino acids. V shed 6 bases and J shed 4 bases, with 9 bases lying between them. Per the germline V gene, CDR1 is SNHLY and CDR2 is FYNNEI. The CDR3 nucleotides are TGTGCCAGCAGAGAATATGTCTATGGCTACACCTTC. This translates into CASREYVYGYTF.

The V and J genes are TRBV18 and TRBJ1-2, with TRBD1 matching 10 bases. Germline CDR1 KGHSH, CDR2 LQKENI. The J segment lost 3 bases and the V segment lost 3 bases, leaving 10 bases of the junction unmatched. CDR3 length equals 17 residues. The CDR3 loop reads CASSPGQGKPFYYGYTF. CDR3 bases: TGTGCCAGCTCACCGGGACAGGGGAAACCCTTTTACTATGGCTACACCTTC.

The chain joins TRBV19 to TRBJ1-1; possibly TRBD1 for D (5 bases). V lost 3 bases, J lost 0 bases, and 11 bases lay in between. CDR1 is LNHDA, CDR2 SQIVND, per germline (reference sequence). The CDR3 extends over 15 amino acids. CDR3 in DNA: TGTGCCAGTAGTATGGTCTCAGGGCTGAACACTGAAGCTTTCTTT. Amino acid sequence: CASSMVSGLNTEAFF.

The chain couples TRBV2 to TRBJ2-3; perhaps TRBD2 as D (6 bases). Trimming took off 4 bases at V and 0 bases at J, with 14 bases between the two ends. This CDR3 region has 16 residues. The V gene's germline CDR1 is SNHLY and CDR2 FYNNEI. CDR3 in amino acids: CASSALGGISTDTQYF. DNA for the CDR3: TGTGCCAGCAGTGCATTGGGCGGGATTAGCACAGATACGCAGTATTTT.

This rearrangement joins TRBV27 to TRBJ1-5, with 7 nucleotides matching TRBD1. From germline, CDR1 is MNHEY and CDR2 SMNVEV (reference sequence). The CDR3 runs 14 residues. Trimming took 5 bases from V and 6 from J; bases not matched to a gene: 7. The CDR3 DNA is TGTGCCAGCAGTAAATCGACAGGGTCTCAGCCCCAGCATTTT. Protein: CASSKSTGSQPQHF.

DNA of the CDR3: TGTGCCAGTAGTACCCTGACAGAGTATACGCAGTATTTT. Its protein product is CASSTLTEYTQYF. The gene calls are TRBV19 and TRBJ2-3, with D perhaps matching TRBD1 (5 bases). V lost 4 bases and J lost 7, with 12 bases in between. The V gene's germline CDR1 is LNHDA and CDR2 SQIVND (reference sequence). The CDR3 contains 13 residues.

The chain has TRBV10-3 and TRBJ2-7; 8 bases align to TRBD1. Trimming cost V 3 bases and J 5 bases; bases outside gene matches: 3. This CDR3 region has 13 residues. Germline loops: CDR1 ENHRY, CDR2 SYGVKD. CDR3 nucleotides: TGTGCCATCAGTGACAGGGGGCCCCACGAGCAGTACTTC. Translating it yields CAISDRGPHEQYF.